This T cell receptor (beta chain) appears in the sequencing data of a study of blood T cells in healthy people across ages. It was with a sample-barcoded 5' primer and a J-beta primer mix that a second PCR of roughly 6 to 11 cycles was run. A single record per CDR3 protein comes from TCRdb applying MiXCR to the 5' RACE reads. The table lists about 780,000 distinct CDR3 sequences, 62% of them singletons. Study-wide results and limits: Donors of long life had a larger count of naive CD4+ cells and greater diversity than aged donors.

Comment on this clonotype: Antigen specificity is unknown.

The CDR3 extends over 16 amino acids. The V and J ends lost 0 bases and 3 bases respectively, with 15 bases between them. The V gene's germline CDR1 is LGHNA and CDR2 YSLEER. Each individual donor underwent a draw of about 9.9 milliliters of peripheral blood. Material: blood. This TCR derives from a man in his thirties or forties in good health. This sequence joins TRBV4-3 and TRBJ2-7, with no clear D. Here the CDR3 reads CASSQDRGVGRYEQYF. For the CDR3, the DNA is TGCGCCAGCAGCCAAGATCGAGGAGTAGGGCGCTACGAGCAGTACTTC.